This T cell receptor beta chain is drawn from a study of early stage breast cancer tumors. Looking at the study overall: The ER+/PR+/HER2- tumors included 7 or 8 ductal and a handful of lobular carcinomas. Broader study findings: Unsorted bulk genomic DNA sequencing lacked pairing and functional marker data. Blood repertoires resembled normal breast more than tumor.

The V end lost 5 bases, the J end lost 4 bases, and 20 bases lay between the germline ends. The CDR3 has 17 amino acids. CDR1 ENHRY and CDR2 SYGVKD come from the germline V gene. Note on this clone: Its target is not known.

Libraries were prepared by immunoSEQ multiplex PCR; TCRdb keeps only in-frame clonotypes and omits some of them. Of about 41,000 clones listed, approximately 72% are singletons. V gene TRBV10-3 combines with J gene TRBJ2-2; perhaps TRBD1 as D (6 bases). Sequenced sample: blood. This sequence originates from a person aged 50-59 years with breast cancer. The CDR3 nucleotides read TGTGCCATCAGTCCGCGAAATGGGCAGGGGACCACCGGGGAGCTGTTTTTT. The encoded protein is CAISPRNGQGTTGELFF.